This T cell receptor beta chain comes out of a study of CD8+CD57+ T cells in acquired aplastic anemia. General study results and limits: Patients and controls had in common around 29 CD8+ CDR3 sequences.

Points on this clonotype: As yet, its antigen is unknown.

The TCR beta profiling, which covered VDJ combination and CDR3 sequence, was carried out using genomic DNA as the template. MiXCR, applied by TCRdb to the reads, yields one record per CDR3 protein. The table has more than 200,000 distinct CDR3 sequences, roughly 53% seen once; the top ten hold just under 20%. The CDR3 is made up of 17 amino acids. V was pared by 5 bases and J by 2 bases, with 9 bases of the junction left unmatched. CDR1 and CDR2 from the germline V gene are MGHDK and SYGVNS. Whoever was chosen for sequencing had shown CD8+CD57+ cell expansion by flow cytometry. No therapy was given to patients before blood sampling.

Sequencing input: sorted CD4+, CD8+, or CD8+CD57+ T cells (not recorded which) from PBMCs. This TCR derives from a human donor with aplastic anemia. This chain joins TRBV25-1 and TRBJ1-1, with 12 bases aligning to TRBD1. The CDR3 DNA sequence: TGTGCCAGCAGTCAAACCGGGACAGGGGGCTTAAACACTGAAGCTTTCTTT. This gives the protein CASSQTGTGGLNTEAFF. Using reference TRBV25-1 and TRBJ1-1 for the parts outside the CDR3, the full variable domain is EADIYQTPRYLVIGTGKKITLECSQTMGHDKMYWYQQDPGMELHLIHYSYGVNSTEKGDLSSESTVSRIRTEHFPLTLESARPSHTSQYLCASSQTGTGGLNTEAFFGQGTRLTVV.